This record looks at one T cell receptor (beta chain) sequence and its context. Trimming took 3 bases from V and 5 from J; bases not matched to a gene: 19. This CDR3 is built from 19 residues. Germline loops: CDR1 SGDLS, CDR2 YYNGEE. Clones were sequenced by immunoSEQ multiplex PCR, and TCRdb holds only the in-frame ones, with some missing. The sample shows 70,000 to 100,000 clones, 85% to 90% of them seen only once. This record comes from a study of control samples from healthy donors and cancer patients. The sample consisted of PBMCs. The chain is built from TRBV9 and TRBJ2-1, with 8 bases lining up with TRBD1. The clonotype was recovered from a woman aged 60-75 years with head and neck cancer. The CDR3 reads CASSAKRDRFVGLDNEQFF. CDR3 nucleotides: TGTGCCAGCAGCGCAAAAAGGGACAGGTTTGTAGGATTGGACAATGAGCAGTTCTTC.